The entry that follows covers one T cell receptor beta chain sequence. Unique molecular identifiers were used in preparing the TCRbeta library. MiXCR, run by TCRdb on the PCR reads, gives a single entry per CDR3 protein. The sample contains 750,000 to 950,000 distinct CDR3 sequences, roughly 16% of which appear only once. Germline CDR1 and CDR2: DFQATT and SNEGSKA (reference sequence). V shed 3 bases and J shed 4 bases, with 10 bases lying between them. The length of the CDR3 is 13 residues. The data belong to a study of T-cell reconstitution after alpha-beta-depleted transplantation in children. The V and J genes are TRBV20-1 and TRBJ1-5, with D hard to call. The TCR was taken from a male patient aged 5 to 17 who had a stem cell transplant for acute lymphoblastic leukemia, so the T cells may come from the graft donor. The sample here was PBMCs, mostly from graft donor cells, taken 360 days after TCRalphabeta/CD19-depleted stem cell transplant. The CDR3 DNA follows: TGCAGTGCTAGGAAGACCCTTAATCAGCCCCAGCATTTT. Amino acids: CSARKTLNQPQHF.